This T cell receptor beta chain was sequenced for a study of a mutant IDH1 vaccine in newly diagnosed glioma. On this clone itself: What it recognizes is unknown.

Study conclusions and caveats: Evidence of vaccine-induced immune responses was documented in about 93% of patients.

This CDR3 is built from 12 residues. V lost 4 bases and J 0 bases, leaving 7 bases between the germline ends. Germline lookup yields CDR1 GTSNPN and CDR2 SVGIG (reference sequence). Assay: immunoSEQ multiplex PCR; the TCRdb copy retains only in-frame clones and omits some. The sample has fewer than 100,000 clones, around nine tenths seen once. Indicated time point: baseline, week 1 (first vaccination visit). Documented treatment: pre-vaccination baseline after standard-of-care therapy. Every donor had a new WHO grade 3 or 4 astrocytoma that was IDH1-mutant, with loss of nuclear ATRX. This receptor was obtained from a woman between 50 and 59 years old with glioma. The chain carries TRBV30 and TRBJ2-7; D is unresolved. Specimen: PBMCs, collected from a glioma patient treated with radiotherapy, temozolomide or both. CDR3 nucleotides: TGTGCCTGGACAGGAAGCTCCTACGAGCAGTACTTC. Translating gives CAWTGSSYEQYF. The whole variable domain, filled in from reference TRBV30 and TRBJ2-7, reads SQTIHQWPATLVQPVGSPLSLECTVEGTSNPNLYWYRQAAGRGLQLLFYSVGIGQISSEVPQNLSASRPQDRQFILSSKKLLLSDSGFYLCAWTGSSYEQYFGPGTRLTVT.